Below, 31 T cell receptor beta chains from the same sample are listed, as sequenced in a study of shared clonotypes between healthy human individuals. TCRdb's copy holds only in-frame clones and misses some; the assay was immunoSEQ multiplex PCR. The table includes under 80,000 clones, 62% detected once. Sequenced: memory CD8+ T cells sorted from blood. Subset specified: CD45RO+ cells pooled with CCR7-negative TemRA cells. These receptors were obtained from a man in his thirties or forties in good health.

This rearrangement joins TRBV2 to TRBJ2-2; either TRBD1 or TRBD2 may supply D (5 bases each). The CDR3 spans 14 residues. Germline loops: CDR1 SNHLY, CDR2 FYNNEI. V dropped 6 bases and J dropped 3 bases, with 11 bases sitting between them. In nucleotides, the CDR3 is TGTGCCAGCAGGCCCGGGACGGACACCGGGGAGCTGTTTTTT. Protein sequence: CASRPGTDTGELFF.

This chain links TRBV16 with TRBJ2-7, with TRBD2 matching over 7 bases. Germline CDR1 is KGHSY and CDR2 is FQNENV. CDR3 length equals 15 residues. With 1 base clipped from V and 3 bases from J, the junction kept 6 bases outside the gene matches. CDR3 protein: CASSQLEGGHYEQYF. For the CDR3, the DNA is TGTGCCAGCAGCCAATTGGAGGGAGGGCACTACGAGCAGTACTTC.

The J gene is TRBJ2-3, the V gene TRBV7-9, with 7 bases lining up with TRBD2. The CDR3 runs 17 residues. Germline trimming cut 5 bases from V and 4 bases from J; bases unmatched to any gene: 15. Looked up from germline, CDR1 is SEHNR and CDR2 is FQNEAQ (reference sequence). CDR3 loop: CASSDRWSGKASDTQYF. CDR3 nucleotides: TGTGCCAGCAGCGACCGGTGGAGCGGGAAGGCCTCAGATACGCAGTATTTT.

The chain combines TRBV14 with TRBJ1-2; D is uncertain. Trimming shortened V by 1 base and J by 4 bases, and 7 bases separated the two germline ends. There are 13 residues in the CDR3. CDR1 and CDR2 (germline): SGHDN, FVKESK. CDR3 DNA sequence: TGTGCCAGCAGCCAAGCCGACACCTATGGCTACACCTTC. This codes for CASSQADTYGYTF. The entire variable domain, with the rest obtained from reference TRBV14 and TRBJ1-2, is as follows: EAGVTQFPSHSVIEKGQTVTLRCDPISGHDNLYWYRRVMGKEIKFLLHFVKESKQDESGMPNNRFLAERTGGTYSTLKVQPAELEDSGVYFCASSQADTYGYTFGSGTRLTVV.

This clone was seen a few times. This rearrangement joins TRBV7-3 to TRBJ2-1, with 8 bases aligning to TRBD2. V gave up 1 base and J gave up 4 bases; unmatched junction bases: 12. This CDR3 is built from 18 residues. The germline CDR1 and CDR2 sequences are SGHTA and FQGTGA. CDR3 nucleotides: TGTGCCAGCAGCTTAATTCTAGCGGGCACCCCCTTTTACAATGAGCAGTTCTTC. This sequence encodes CASSLILAGTPFYNEQFF.

The rearrangement joins TRBV4-1 to TRBJ2-7; D is ambiguous. Trimming removed 1 base at V and 3 bases at J, with 7 bases between. CDR1 and CDR2 (germline): MGHRA, YSYEKL. There are 13 residues in the CDR3. The CDR3 reads CASSQVMGYEQYF. CDR3 bases: TGCGCCAGCAGCCAAGTGATGGGCTACGAGCAGTACTTC.

At least ten counts were recorded for this clone. The rearrangement links TRBV7-3 to TRBJ2-7, with 10 bases lining up with TRBD2. Per germline, CDR1 SGHTA and CDR2 FQGTGA. Germline trimming cut 4 bases from V and 5 bases from J; bases unmatched to any gene: 11. The CDR3 is 16 residues long. CDR3 sequence: CASSSTGTSAVHEQYF. The CDR3 nucleotides are TGTGCCAGCAGCTCTACCGGGACTAGCGCCGTTCACGAGCAGTACTTC.

This clone was seen more than once but under ten times. The chain has TRBV9 and TRBJ2-5, with 8 bases matching TRBD2. The CDR3 spans 15 residues. Germline lookup yields CDR1 SGDLS and CDR2 YYNGEE. The V segment lost 0 bases and the J segment 4 bases; nucleotides outside the gene matches: 5. The CDR3 region is CASSVDGAGGETQYF. The CDR3 region has the DNA TGTGCCAGCAGCGTAGACGGCGCGGGAGGAGAGACCCAGTACTTC.

This chain connects TRBV5-6 to TRBJ2-7; D remains unclear. Germline CDR1 is SGHDT and CDR2 is YYEEEE. This CDR3 region has 11 residues. Trimming cost V 4 bases and J 0 bases, with 2 bases left between them. The DNA for the CDR3 is TGTGCCAGCAGCGACTCCTACGAGCAGTACTTC. Its protein product is CASSDSYEQYF.

The J gene is TRBJ2-7, the V gene TRBV6-5, with D perhaps TRBD1 (5 bases). In germline, CDR1 is MNHEY, CDR2 SVGAGI. The V end lost 4 bases, the J end lost 0 bases, and 13 bases lay between the germline ends. The CDR3 runs to 15 residues. This CDR3 is CASSSHRSNSYEQYF. The CDR3 region has the DNA TGTGCCAGCAGTTCCCACAGGTCTAACTCCTACGAGCAGTACTTC.

J is TRBJ2-1 and V is TRBV13, with 7 bases lining up with TRBD2. The germline CDR1 and CDR2 sequences are PRHDT and FYEKMQ (reference sequence). The trim removed 0 bases at V and 2 bases at J, leaving 1 base unmatched. The CDR3 runs to 15 residues. The CDR3 bases are TGTGCCAGCAGCTTAGGAGCGGGACCCTACAATGAGCAGTTCTTC. Protein product: CASSLGAGPYNEQFF.

The rearrangement joins TRBV7-6 to TRBJ2-1; D possibly corresponds to TRBD2 (5 bases). Trimming shortened V by 5 bases and J by 7 bases, and 12 bases separated the two germline ends. The CDR3 consists of 13 residues. Germline V gives CDR1 SGHVS, CDR2 FNYEAQ. This CDR3 reads CASSPLRTNEQFF. In DNA form, the CDR3 reads TGTGCCAGCAGCCCCCTGAGGACTAATGAGCAGTTCTTC.

The chain links TRBV7-8 to TRBJ2-1, with 12 bases lining up with TRBD2. The V and J ends lost 5 bases and 8 bases, in that order; junction bases with no gene match: 7. In germline, CDR1 is SGHVS, CDR2 FQNEAQ. This CDR3 is built from 15 residues. CDR3 sequence: CASSPRLAGDHEQFF. The CDR3 DNA is TGTGCCAGCAGCCCCCGACTAGCGGGAGACCATGAGCAGTTCTTC.

The V call is TRBV6-6, the J call TRBJ2-7, with 7 nucleotides matching TRBD2. The CDR3 is 12 amino acids. The germline CDR1 and CDR2 sequences are MNHNY and SVGAGI (reference sequence). V was clipped by 5 bases and J by 2 bases; unmatched bases: 0. CDR3 in DNA: TGTGCCAGCAGTGGGACTACCTACGAGCAGTACTTC. Translating gives CASSGTTYEQYF.

On this clone: Additional DNA sequences in this sample encode the identical CDR3. The genes are TRBV6-4 and TRBJ2-7; 7 bases map to TRBD2. This CDR3 is built from 14 residues. CDR1 is MRHNA, CDR2 SNTAGT, per germline. Trimming at V came to 3 bases and at J to 2 bases, leaving 4 bases not matched to a gene. The CDR3 DNA reads as TGTGCCAGCAGTGATCGGGGAGGGCCCTACGAGCAGTACTTC. Its translation: CASSDRGGPYEQYF.

The CDR3 loop reads CASSQEDRDTGELFF. CDR3 DNA sequence: TGTGCCAGCAGCCAAGAGGACAGGGACACCGGGGAGCTGTTTTTT. The rearrangement links TRBV4-2 to TRBJ2-2, with 8 nucleotides matching TRBD1. This CDR3 contains 15 residues. Germline CDR1 LGHNA, CDR2 YNFKEQ. V was pared by 0 bases and J by 3 bases, with 0 bases of the junction left unmatched.

Comments on this clone: Since a far larger clone is one base different, this is likely a read error. The rearrangement uses TRBV6-1 and TRBJ1-5; D remains unclear. The CDR3 is 14 amino acids. Per germline, CDR1 MNHNS and CDR2 SASEGT. The CDR3: CASSDTAAASPRHF. The CDR3 coding sequence is TGTGCCAGCAGCGACACTGCGGCAGCCAGCCCCCGGCATTTT.

V is TRBV6-5 and J is TRBJ2-5, with 9 bases lining up with TRBD1. The ends lost 0 bases at V and 4 bases at J; junction bases unmatched: 6. The CDR3 has 16 residues. Looked up from germline, CDR1 is MNHEY and CDR2 is SVGAGI. For the CDR3, the DNA is TGTGCCAGCAGTTACTCGAACAGGGGGCTTAGAGAGACCCAGTACTTC. Protein product: CASSYSNRGLRETQYF.

This clone was counted a single time. This rearrangement joins TRBV7-8 to TRBJ2-7; 7 bases are shared with TRBD2. The germline CDR1 and CDR2 sequences are SGHVS and FQNEAQ. This CDR3 is built from 15 residues. V was pared by 7 bases and J by 3 bases, with 12 bases of the junction left unmatched. The CDR3 loop reads CASTRGLVESYEQYF. CDR3 nucleotide sequence: TGTGCCAGCACCCGCGGACTAGTTGAGAGCTACGAGCAGTACTTC.

The V and J genes are TRBV28 and TRBJ2-1, with 9 bases that match TRBD2. Germline V gene data show CDR1 as MDHEN and CDR2 as SYDVKM. V lost 7 bases and J lost 4; bases outside the gene matches: 8. The CDR3 spans 15 residues. In nucleotides, the CDR3 is TGTGCCAGCAATAACATGGCGGGAGGGTACAATGAGCAGTTCTTC. Translated, it gives CASNNMAGGYNEQFF.

The chain couples TRBV29-1 to TRBJ2-1, with 8 bases aligning to TRBD2. Germline CDR1 and CDR2: SQVTM and ANQGSEA. The ends lost 4 bases at V and 2 bases at J; junction bases unmatched: 10. The CDR3 contains 16 residues. The chain's CDR3 is CSVGTLSGSPYNEQFF. The CDR3 DNA reads as TGCAGCGTTGGGACCCTAAGCGGGAGCCCCTACAATGAGCAGTTCTTC.

With regard to this clone: This specimen includes other DNA sequences encoding the same CDR3. The chain links TRBV28 to TRBJ1-2; D uncertain. This CDR3 spans 11 amino acids. CDR1 is MDHEN, CDR2 SYDVKM, per germline. Trimming stripped 2 bases from V and 4 bases from J, with 2 bases between. The chain's CDR3 is CASSLTYGYTF. DNA for the CDR3: TGTGCCAGCAGTTTAACCTATGGCTACACCTTC.

The genes are TRBV28 and TRBJ2-3; the match to TRBD2 covers 12 bases. This CDR3 is 16 amino acids long. J was trimmed by 0 bases and V by 3 bases; bases with no gene match: 1. CDR1 and CDR2 from the germline V gene are MDHEN and SYDVKM. CDR3 nucleotides: TGTGCCAGCAGTTTGGGGACTAGCGGGAGCACAGATACGCAGTATTTT. Its protein is CASSLGTSGSTDTQYF.

The chain links TRBV7-9 to TRBJ1-1; D is uncertain. The CDR3 has 13 amino acids. In germline, CDR1 is SEHNR, CDR2 FQNEAQ (reference sequence). V dropped 5 bases and J dropped 3 bases, with 10 bases sitting between them. The CDR3 loop reads CASSARLDTEAFF. CDR3 nucleotides: TGTGCCAGCAGCGCCCGACTCGACACTGAAGCTTTCTTT.

V is TRBV6-1 and J is TRBJ2-6; D gene unclear. CDR1 is MNHNS and CDR2 is SASEGT in the germline V gene. The CDR3 length is 15 residues. The V end lost 2 bases, the J end lost 0 bases, and 5 bases lay between the germline ends. The CDR3, as DNA: TGTGCCAGCAGTGAACGGCCCTCTGGGGCCAACGTCCTGACTTTC. This gives the protein CASSERPSGANVLTF.

The chain is built from TRBV10-3 and TRBJ2-1; 11 positions agree with TRBD2. Trimming removed 4 bases from V and 3 bases from J; junction bases left unmatched: 5. This CDR3 is built from 16 residues. Germline lookup yields CDR1 ENHRY and CDR2 SYGVKD. The CDR3 DNA is TGTGCCATCAGTGGTCACGGGACTAGCGGCTACAATGAGCAGTTCTTC. Its translation is CAISGHGTSGYNEQFF.

This clone has ten or more counts. The V gene is TRBV5-4, the J gene TRBJ2-7; the D gene is possibly TRBD1 (6 bases). CDR3 length equals 14 residues. Trimming removed 3 bases from V and 5 bases from J, with 15 bases in between. Germline V lookup: CDR1 SGHNT, CDR2 YYREEE (reference sequence). CDR3 protein: CASSSAVGAHEQYF. The CDR3 nucleotides are TGTGCCAGCAGCTCCGCAGTGGGGGCCCACGAGCAGTACTTC.

The chain carries TRBV5-8 and TRBJ2-7; the D is unclear. CDR1 is SGHTS and CDR2 is YDEGEE in the germline V gene. The length of the CDR3 is 14 residues. Trimming shortened V by 4 bases and J by 7 bases, and 18 bases separated the two germline ends. The CDR3 reads CASSPYPAVTEQYF. The CDR3 DNA is TGTGCCAGCAGCCCCTACCCGGCCGTGACGGAGCAGTACTTC.

This chain uses TRBV7-8 with TRBJ2-1; D gene ambiguous. V was clipped by 5 bases and J by 1 base, with 12 bases between them. CDR1 and CDR2 (germline): SGHVS, FQNEAQ. The CDR3 is 15 residues long. CDR3 in amino acids: CASSPLATSYNEQFF. CDR3 in DNA: TGTGCCAGCAGCCCCTTAGCAACTTCCTACAATGAGCAGTTCTTC.

Only one count was recorded for this clone. V usage is TRBV23-1 and J usage is TRBJ2-7; D call uncertain. TRBV23-1 is an ORF; its function is uncertain. V gave up 4 bases and J gave up 0 bases, with 16 bases separating them. The CDR3 runs 16 residues. CDR3 protein: CASSRHPAPPSYEQYF. Written as DNA, the CDR3 is TGCGCCAGCAGTCGCCATCCCGCTCCGCCCTCCTACGAGCAGTACTTC.

V and J are TRBV7-9 and TRBJ2-3; 8 bases are shared with TRBD2. CDR3 size: 19 residues. CDR1 and CDR2 from the germline V gene are SEHNR and FQNEAQ (reference sequence). With 4 bases clipped from V and 2 bases from J, the junction kept 17 bases outside the gene matches. The CDR3 is CASSYRPGTRTIHTDTQYF. Here the CDR3 DNA reads TGTGCCAGCAGCTACCGACCCGGGACTAGGACGATTCACACAGATACGCAGTATTTT.